The present TCR beta chain was sequenced within a study of T cell changes during pregnancy in multiple sclerosis (dated by TCRdb to about 2019). In the study overall: The study looked at changes in the T cell repertoire across pregnancy in women with multiple sclerosis.

Libraries were made using the immunoSEQ multiplex PCR assay. TCRdb limited this immuneACCESS table to in-frame rearrangements with V and J called. A share of clones is missing; checked studies link under half to unresolved V genes, and the rest is unexplained. This sample is represented by tens of thousands of clones; 90% of them were singletons. In total, the top ten clones hold about 0.42% of the sample. A note on this clone: The antigen it binds to is not known. Base quality data are lacking; no much larger clone is found one base away.

There are 16 amino acids in the CDR3, from cysteine to phenylalanine inclusive. Just the 48-base CDR3 DNA is kept, in frame starting at base 1. The clonotype was recovered from a female donor with multiple sclerosis, enrolled in a pregnancy study. The input for sequencing was CD4+ T cells from peripheral blood mononuclear cells, taken in the third trimester of pregnancy. Recombination joined TRBV21-1 with TRBJ1-1; the D call of TRBD1 is as the table states it, not checked on the DNA. TRBV21-1 is designated a pseudogene. The DNA sequence is given as TGTGCCAGCAGCAAAGAGGGAAGGGGGAAGGACACTGAAGCTTTCTTT. Translated, it reads CASSKEGRGKDTEAFF.